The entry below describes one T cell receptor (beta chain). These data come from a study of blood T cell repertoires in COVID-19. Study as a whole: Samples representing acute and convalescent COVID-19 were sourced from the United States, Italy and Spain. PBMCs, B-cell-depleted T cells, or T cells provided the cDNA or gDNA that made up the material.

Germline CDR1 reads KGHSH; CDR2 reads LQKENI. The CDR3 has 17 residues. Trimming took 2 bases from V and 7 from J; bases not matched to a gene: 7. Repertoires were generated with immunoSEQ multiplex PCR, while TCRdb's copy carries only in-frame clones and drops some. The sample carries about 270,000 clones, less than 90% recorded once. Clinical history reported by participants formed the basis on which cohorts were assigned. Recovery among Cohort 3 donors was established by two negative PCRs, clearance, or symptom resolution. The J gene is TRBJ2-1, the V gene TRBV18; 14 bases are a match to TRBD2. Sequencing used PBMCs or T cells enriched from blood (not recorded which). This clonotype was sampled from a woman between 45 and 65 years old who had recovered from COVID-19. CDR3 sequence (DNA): TGTGCCAGCTCACCAGGAACCGGGACTAGCGGGAGTAATGAGCAGTTCTTC. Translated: CASSPGTGTSGSNEQFF.